This TCR beta chain was identified during a study of blood T cell repertoires in COVID-19. Only in-frame clones appear in the TCRdb table, and some are missing; sequencing was by immunoSEQ multiplex PCR. Here the sample spans roughly 290,000 clones, 86% being singletons. V shed 6 bases and J shed 9 bases, with 20 bases lying between them. CDR1 is SNHLY and CDR2 is FYNNEI in the germline V gene. The CDR3 runs 14 residues. The chain employs TRBV2 and TRBJ1-1; perhaps TRBD1 as D (5 bases). The sequence was obtained from a woman aged 25 to 39 who had recovered from COVID-19. Sequencing was done on a sample of peripheral blood. The CDR3 loop is CASRMGPPGGQAFF. The CDR3 region has the DNA TGTGCCAGCAGAATGGGACCGCCCGGAGGGCAAGCTTTCTTT.